This is a list of T cell receptor beta chains from one sample in a study of graft-versus-host responses after intestinal transplantation. These receptors lack a known antigen. Using immunoSEQ multiplex PCR, the repertoire was profiled, and TCRdb retains in-frame clones only, with some absent. The sample yields over 75,000 clones, about 87% seen once. The material was unstimulated CD4+ T cells sorted from spleen or lymph node cells, obtained before transplant. Source of these receptors: a human donor who was the organ donor for an intestinal transplant. The CDR3 runs from the conserved cysteine through the conserved F or W. A D gene is named only where the DNA matches it firmly. The size of a clone is reported for some rows only, either as once, few or many, or as a class for expanded clones.

J | size | V | D | CDR3 | DNA
TRBJ2-7 | NA | TRBV9 | TRBD2 | CASSVGTSQTYEQYF | TGTGCCAGCAGCGTTGGGACTAGTCAAACCTACGAGCAGTACTTC
TRBJ2-7 | once | TRBV19 | TRBD1 | CASSIDRGQVYEQYF | TGTGCCAGTAGTATAGATCGGGGACAGGTCTACGAGCAGTACTTC
TRBJ2-1 | NA | TRBV5-6 | NA | CASSEVRGIEFF | TGTGCCAGCAGCGAGGTTCGGGGGATCGAGTTCTTC
TRBJ1-1 | NA | TRBV9 | NA | CASSVHGRFGEAFF | TGTGCCAGCAGCGTTCACGGGAGGTTCGGTGAAGCTTTCTTT
TRBJ2-7 | NA | TRBV9 | NA | CASSLSSYEQYF | TGTGCCAGCAGCCTAAGCTCCTACGAGCAGTACTTC
TRBJ2-5 | NA | TRBV28 | NA | CASSAEETQYF | TGTGCCAGCAGCGCGGAAGAGACCCAGTACTTC
TRBJ1-1 | NA | TRBV9 | NA | CASSVTVNTEAFF | TGTGCCAGCAGCGTAACGGTGAACACTGAAGCTTTCTTT
TRBJ2-7 | few | TRBV5-6 | NA | CASSLGLAPDYEQYF | TGTGCCAGCAGCTTGGGTCTAGCGCCTGACTACGAGCAGTACTTC
TRBJ2-1 | NA | TRBV28 | NA | CASRSTGTQFF | TGTGCCAGCAGGAGTACCGGGACACAGTTCTTC
TRBJ2-7 | NA | TRBV28 | TRBD1 | CASFPGQGRQEQYF | TGTGCCAGCTTTCCGGGACAGGGCCGCCAAGAGCAGTACTTC
TRBJ2-3 | NA | TRBV28 | NA | CASSTRAPGGLLGTDTQYF | TGTGCCAGCAGCACCAGGGCCCCCGGGGGACTGCTCGGCACAGATACGCAGTATTTT
TRBJ2-5 | NA | TRBV5-1 | NA | CASSQGGGETQYF | TGCGCCAGCAGCCAGGGGGGAGGAGAGACCCAGTACTTC
TRBJ2-7 | NA | TRBV4-1 | TRBD2 | CASSQRLASSYEQYF | TGCGCCAGCAGCCAGCGACTAGCTAGCTCCTACGAGCAGTACTTC
TRBJ2-7 | NA | TRBV7-9 | TRBD2 | CASSAGLAPYEQYF | TGTGCCAGCAGCGCAGGACTAGCCCCATACGAGCAGTACTTC
TRBJ1-2 | NA | TRBV5-1 | TRBD1 | CASSWKVQGARDGYTF | TGCGCCAGCAGCTGGAAGGTTCAGGGGGCGCGAGATGGCTACACCTTC
TRBJ1-3 | NA | TRBV11-3 | TRBD1 | CASSLDLRTGTGNTIYF | TGTGCCAGCAGCTTAGATCTCCGGACAGGGACCGGAAACACCATATATTTT
TRBJ1-1 | NA | TRBV28 | NA | CASTLWGRDTEAFF | TGTGCCAGCACCCTCTGGGGGCGGGACACTGAAGCTTTCTTT
TRBJ1-2 | NA | TRBV7-2 | NA | CASSFSDSPIYGYTF | TGTGCCAGCAGCTTCTCTGACAGTCCAATCTATGGCTACACCTTC
TRBJ2-1 | once | TRBV18 | TRBD2 | CASSAIAGKVENEQFF | TGTGCCAGCTCCGCCATAGCGGGAAAGGTGGAGAATGAGCAGTTCTTC
TRBJ2-3 | few | TRBV29-1 | TRBD2 | CSVSPGRESTDTQYF | TGCAGCGTTTCCCCAGGGCGGGAGAGTACAGATACGCAGTATTTT